The T cell receptor (beta chain) under discussion was sequenced for a study of shared clonotypes between healthy human individuals. Worth noting for this clone: Its antigen is undetermined.

CD45RO-negative, CCR7-selected cells formed the naive CD8 fraction, which excluded terminally differentiated effector memory CD45RA+ cells. Findings and caveats of the study: Large depth notwithstanding, sorted-subset sequencing proved incomplete by rarefaction. Generation probabilities were higher for clonotypes shared across all four sorted-subset donors than for unshared ones.

There are 13 residues in the CDR3. The V end was cut by 4 bases, the J end by 5 bases, with 8 bases between. Germline V gives CDR1 SGHTA, CDR2 FQGTGA. Profiled with immunoSEQ multiplex PCR; TCRdb holds only in-frame clones, not every one. The table shows nearly 2 million clones, with about 95% occurring only once. The sample consisted of naive CD8+ T cells sorted from blood. This TCR was recovered from a man between 18 and 35 years old in good health. This chain joins TRBV7-3 and TRBJ2-2, with D unresolved. DNA of the CDR3: TGTGCCAGCAGCTACTACTCTACCGGGGAGCTGTTTTTT. This gives the protein CASSYYSTGELFF.